A selection of T cell receptor beta chains follows, all from one sample in a study of blood T cells in healthy people across ages. TCRdb re-analysed the 5' RACE reads in MiXCR, keeping a single row per CDR3 protein. The sample has hundreds of thousands of distinct CDR3 sequences, approximately 50% seen once; the top ten hold 30% to 35%. Sequencing used blood. The receptor set was obtained from a woman aged 60 to 75 in good health. The CDR3 runs from the conserved cysteine through the conserved F or W. D genes are given only for firm matches. A row's size may be missing; if present it is once, few, many or a size class.

D: .
J: TRBJ2-7
length: 15
size: few
V: TRBV21-1
DNA: TGTGCCAGCAGCAAACCGCCAGGGAAGTGGTACGAGCAGTACTTC
CDR3: CASSKPPGKWYEQYF

D: .
J: TRBJ2-3
length: 16
size: .
V: TRBV4-2
DNA: TGTGCCAGCAGCCAGATTCTAACTTCGGGCTCAGATACGCAGTATTTT
CDR3: CASSQILTSGSDTQYF

D: TRBD1
J: TRBJ1-1
length: 14
size: .
V: TRBV29-1
DNA: TGCAGCGTTGATGGCGGGACAGGGTTACCTGAAGCTTTCTTT
CDR3: CSVDGGTGLPEAFF

D: TRBD2
J: TRBJ2-5
length: 16
size: .
V: TRBV20-1
DNA: TGCAGTGCCTCCTCACTAGCGGGAGGGATTCGAGAGACCCAGTACTTC
CDR3: CSASSLAGGIRETQYF

D: TRBD2
J: TRBJ2-7
length: 16
size: many
V: TRBV12-3/TRBV12-4
DNA: TGTGCCAGCAGTTTGCGAACCGGGACTAGCGCCTACGAGCAGTACTTC
CDR3: CASSLRTGTSAYEQYF

D: TRBD1
J: TRBJ2-7
length: 17
size: .
V: TRBV19
DNA: TGTGCCAGTAGCAGGACAGGGCAACCAGGGGATCGCTACGAGCAGTACTTC
CDR3: CASSRTGQPGDRYEQYF

D: TRBD1
J: TRBJ2-7
length: 15
size: .
V: TRBV7-2
DNA: TGTGCCAGCAGCTCGGGACCAGGGGGCCCATACGAGCAGTACTTC
CDR3: CASSSGPGGPYEQYF

D: .
J: TRBJ1-2
length: 14
size: many
V: TRBV6-2/TRBV6-3
DNA: TGTGCCAGCAGTTACTCGACAGCTAACTATGGCTACACCTTC
CDR3: CASSYSTANYGYTF

D: TRBD2
J: TRBJ2-5
length: 17
size: few
V: TRBV7-2
DNA: TGTGCCAGCAGCTTGTCTAGCCTTCGGACTAGCGGGAATGAGCAGTACTTC
CDR3: CASSLSSLRTSGNEQYF

D: TRBD2
J: TRBJ2-7
length: 13
size: .
V: TRBV28
DNA: TGTGCCAGCAGTGTTGTAGCGGGAGCCGAGCAGTACTTC
CDR3: CASSVVAGAEQYF

D: .
J: TRBJ1-2
length: 14
size: .
V: TRBV3-1
DNA: TGTGCCAGCAGCCAAGGCCCCAATAACTATGGCTACACCTTC
CDR3: CASSQGPNNYGYTF

D: .
J: TRBJ2-5
length: 13
size: few
V: TRBV24-1
DNA: TGTGCCACCAGTGAAGGAAAACAAGAGACCCAGTACTTC
CDR3: CATSEGKQETQYF

D: .
J: TRBJ2-5
length: 12
size: .
V: TRBV20-1
DNA: TGCAGTGAAAGCGGGTTTCAAGAGACCCAGTACTTC
CDR3: CSESGFQETQYF

D: .
J: TRBJ2-7
length: 14
size: .
V: TRBV6-2/TRBV6-3
DNA: TGTGCCAGCAGTTACGGGCAGTTTAGATTCGAGCAGTACTTC
CDR3: CASSYGQFRFEQYF

D: .
J: TRBJ2-7
length: 13
size: once
V: TRBV13
DNA: TGTGCCAGCAGCCCAGGAGGGCGCTACGAGCGGTACTTC
CDR3: CASSPGGRYERYF

D: .
J: TRBJ2-6
length: 14
size: .
V: TRBV7-3
DNA: TGTGCCAGCAGACTCAGGCCTGGGGCCAACGTCCTGACTTTC
CDR3: CASRLRPGANVLTF

D: .
J: TRBJ2-7
length: 12
size: .
V: TRBV29-1
DNA: TGCAGCGGTGGAAATGGGGCCTACGAGCAGTACTTC
CDR3: CSGGNGAYEQYF

D: TRBD1
J: TRBJ1-2
length: 14
size: few
V: TRBV2
DNA: TGTGCCAGCAGACAGGACAGGGACCTTTATGGCTACACCTTC
CDR3: CASRQDRDLYGYTF

D: TRBD2
J: TRBJ2-1
length: 15
size: many
V: TRBV3-1
DNA: TGTGCCAGCAGCCAAGACGCTAGCGGGATCTATGAGCAGTTCTTC
CDR3: CASSQDASGIYEQFF

D: .
J: TRBJ2-1
length: 16
size: .
V: TRBV27
DNA: TGTGCCAGCAGTTTATTCGCCCTACTATCCTACAATGAGCAGTTCTTC
CDR3: CASSLFALLSYNEQFF

D: .
J: TRBJ1-2
length: 20
size: .
V: TRBV4-3
DNA: TGCGCCAGCAGCCAAGATTGGGCAGAATCGACGAGTGGGGGGTCATATGGCTACACCTTC
CDR3: CASSQDWAESTSGGSYGYTF

D: .
J: TRBJ1-5
length: 13
size: .
V: TRBV6-2/TRBV6-3
DNA: TGTGCCAGCACGGATTATAGCAATCAGCCCCAGCATTTT
CDR3: CASTDYSNQPQHF

D: .
J: TRBJ2-5
length: 14
size: many
V: TRBV7-2
DNA: TGTGCCAGCAGTCCACTAGTTTCTTACAATGAGCAGTACTTC
CDR3: CASSPLVSYNEQYF

D: .
J: TRBJ1-4
length: 14
size: .
V: TRBV7-8
DNA: TGTGCCAGCAGCGTCGGGACAAATAATGAAAAACTGTTTTTT
CDR3: CASSVGTNNEKLFF

D: TRBD1
J: TRBJ1-2
length: 14
size: few
V: TRBV7-3
DNA: TGTGCCAGCAGCCCCAAGGGACAGTCATATGGCTACACCTTC
CDR3: CASSPKGQSYGYTF

D: TRBD2
J: TRBJ2-1
length: 13
size: few
V: TRBV20-1
DNA: TGCAGTGCTAGTTACCTAGCGGGTGTAGAGCAGTTCTTC
CDR3: CSASYLAGVEQFF

D: TRBD2
J: TRBJ2-1
length: 16
size: .
V: TRBV11-2
DNA: TGTGCCAGCAGCCCCCTCAGCGGGAGCTCCTACAATGAGCAGTTCTTC
CDR3: CASSPLSGSSYNEQFF

D: .
J: TRBJ2-1
length: 16
size: few
V: TRBV24-1
DNA: TGTGCCACCAGTGATTTGCAAGCGCCCTCCTACAATGAGCAGTTCTTC
CDR3: CATSDLQAPSYNEQFF

D: TRBD1
J: TRBJ1-2
length: 16
size: .
V: TRBV7-2
DNA: TGTGCCAGCAGCCCGCCGCCGGGACAGGGGAACTATGGCTACACCTTC
CDR3: CASSPPPGQGNYGYTF

D: .
J: TRBJ2-3
length: 15
size: few
V: TRBV29-1
DNA: TGCAGCGTTTTTGTGGGGCGGACTAGCACAGATACGCAGTATTTT
CDR3: CSVFVGRTSTDTQYF

D: .
J: TRBJ2-1
length: 15
size: .
V: TRBV28
DNA: TGTGCCAGCAGTCCGAGCAGGAGCTCCTACAATGAGCAGTTCTTC
CDR3: CASSPSRSSYNEQFF

D: TRBD2
J: TRBJ2-1
length: 13
size: .
V: TRBV6-5
DNA: TGTGCCACCGGGACTAGCGGATACAATGAGCAGTTCTTC
CDR3: CATGTSGYNEQFF

D: TRBD1
J: TRBJ2-7
length: 13
size: .
V: TRBV28
DNA: TGTGCCAGCATCGACAGGGCCAACTACGAGCAGTACTTC
CDR3: CASIDRANYEQYF

D: .
J: TRBJ2-7
length: 12
size: .
V: TRBV29-1
DNA: TGCAGCGGTGTAGGCCGTTACTACGAGCAGTACTTC
CDR3: CSGVGRYYEQYF

D: .
J: TRBJ2-3
length: 16
size: few
V: TRBV5-5
DNA: TGTGCCAGCAGCTTGGTTAGGCCTTCTAGCACAGATACGCAGTATTTT
CDR3: CASSLVRPSSTDTQYF

D: TRBD2
J: TRBJ2-1
length: 15
size: .
V: TRBV20-1
DNA: TGCAGTGCTAATAGCGGGAGGGCCCGTTACAATGAGCAGTTCTTC
CDR3: CSANSGRARYNEQFF

D: .
J: TRBJ1-2
length: 14
size: .
V: TRBV20-1
DNA: TGCAGTGCTCTAAAACAGGGACCTAACTATGACTACACCTTC
CDR3: CSALKQGPNYDYTF

D: .
J: TRBJ2-1
length: 14
size: .
V: TRBV2
DNA: TGTGCCAGCAGTGCCAGTTCCACAAACAATGAGCAGTTCTTC
CDR3: CASSASSTNNEQFF

D: .
J: TRBJ2-3
length: 10
size: once
V: TRBV20-1
DNA: TGCAGTGCTGGAAGAGATACGCAGTATTTT
CDR3: CSAGRDTQYF

D: TRBD1
J: TRBJ2-7
length: 15
size: .
V: TRBV5-6
DNA: TGTGCCAGCACCCCTCGGGGACAGGGAATCTACGAGCAGTACTTC
CDR3: CASTPRGQGIYEQYF

D: .
J: TRBJ1-6
length: 16
size: .
V: TRBV20-1
DNA: TGCAGTGCCATCCCTGGGGGTCGGGCCTATAATTCACCCCTCCACTTT
CDR3: CSAIPGGRAYNSPLHF

D: .
J: TRBJ1-5
length: 16
size: .
V: TRBV20-1
DNA: TGCAGTGCTAGAGACTCAGGGAGATATAGCAATCAGCCCCAGCATTTT
CDR3: CSARDSGRYSNQPQHF

D: .
J: TRBJ1-5
length: 20
size: .
V: TRBV7-3
DNA: .
CDR3: CASSQGLHSYNEQFFGPQHF

D: .
J: TRBJ2-1
length: 13
size: .
V: TRBV21-1
DNA: TGTGCCAGCAGCAAGGAGTTGTGGGGTGAGCAGTTCTTC
CDR3: CASSKELWGEQFF

D: .
J: TRBJ2-7
length: 14
size: .
V: TRBV20-1
DNA: TGCAGTGCTAGAGTCCACCTAGTATTCTACGAGCAGTACTTC
CDR3: CSARVHLVFYEQYF

D: .
J: TRBJ2-7
length: 13
size: .
V: TRBV20-1
DNA: TGCAGTGCTAGACAGGGGAAGACCTACGAGCAGTACTTC
CDR3: CSARQGKTYEQYF

D: .
J: TRBJ2-7
length: 15
size: .
V: TRBV12-3/TRBV12-4
DNA: TGTGTCAGCAGCCGGCCGGGACTCATGTCCTACGAGCAGTACTTC
CDR3: CVSSRPGLMSYEQYF

D: .
J: TRBJ1-1
length: 14
size: few
V: TRBV20-1
DNA: TGCAGTGCTAGTAGCCCAGGGGTGAACACTGAAGCTTTCTTT
CDR3: CSASSPGVNTEAFF

D: .
J: TRBJ1-2
length: 14
size: few
V: TRBV6-5
DNA: TGTGCCAGCAGTGGGGACAAGGGCTTCTATGGCTACACCTTC
CDR3: CASSGDKGFYGYTF

D: .
J: TRBJ1-1
length: 15
size: .
V: TRBV7-3
DNA: TGTGCCAGCAGCTTAACAGACGGGCCGAACACTGAAGCTTTCTTT
CDR3: CASSLTDGPNTEAFF

D: .
J: TRBJ2-3
length: 13
size: .
V: TRBV2
DNA: TGTGCCAGCAGTGTGGGACTTACAGATACGCAGTATTTT
CDR3: CASSVGLTDTQYF

D: TRBD1
J: TRBJ2-7
length: 18
size: .
V: TRBV5-6
DNA: TGTGCCAGCAGCTCGGTCTACCCCCGGGACAGGGGTAACAGTGAGCAGTACTTC
CDR3: CASSSVYPRDRGNSEQYF

D: .
J: TRBJ1-5
length: 12
size: .
V: TRBV6-6
DNA: TGTGCCAGCAGTTACTCGAATCGGCCCCAGCATTTT
CDR3: CASSYSNRPQHF

D: TRBD2
J: TRBJ2-7
length: 17
size: .
V: TRBV5-1
DNA: TGCGCCAGCAGCCCAGGGACTAGCCTGAGCTCCTACAATGAGCAGTACTTC
CDR3: CASSPGTSLSSYNEQYF